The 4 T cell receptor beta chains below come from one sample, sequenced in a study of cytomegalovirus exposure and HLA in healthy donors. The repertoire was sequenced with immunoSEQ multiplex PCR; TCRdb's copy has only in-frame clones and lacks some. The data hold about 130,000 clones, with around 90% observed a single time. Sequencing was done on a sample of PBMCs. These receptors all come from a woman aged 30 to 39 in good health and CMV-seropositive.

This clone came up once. The CDR3 bases are TGTGCCAGCAGCTCCTTCGGTCTGGCCTACGAGCAGTACTTC. Translating gives CASSSFGLAYEQYF. The chain joins TRBV11-2 to TRBJ2-7, with D unclear. V was trimmed by 4 bases and J by 2 bases, leaving 12 bases between them. Germline V gene sequence: CDR1 SGHAT, CDR2 FQNNGV. The CDR3 totals 14 residues.

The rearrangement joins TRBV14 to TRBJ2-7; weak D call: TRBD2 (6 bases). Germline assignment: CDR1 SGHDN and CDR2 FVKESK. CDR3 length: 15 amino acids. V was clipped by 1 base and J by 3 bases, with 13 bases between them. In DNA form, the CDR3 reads TGTGCCAGCAGCCAAGGAATTGGGGGGAACTACGAGCAGTACTTC. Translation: CASSQGIGGNYEQYF. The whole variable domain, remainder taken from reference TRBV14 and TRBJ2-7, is EAGVTQFPSHSVIEKGQTVTLRCDPISGHDNLYWYRRVMGKEIKFLLHFVKESKQDESGMPNNRFLAERTGGTYSTLKVQPAELEDSGVYFCASSQGIGGNYEQYFGPGTRLTVT.

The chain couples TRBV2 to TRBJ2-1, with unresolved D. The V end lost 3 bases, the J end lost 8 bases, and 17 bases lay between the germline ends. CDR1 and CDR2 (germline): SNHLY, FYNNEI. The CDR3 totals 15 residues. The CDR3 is CASSESLLFKDEQFF. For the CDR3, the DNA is TGTGCCAGCAGTGAGTCCCTATTATTTAAAGATGAGCAGTTCTTC. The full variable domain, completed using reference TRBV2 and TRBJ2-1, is EPEVTQTPSHQVTQMGQEVILRCVPISNHLYFYWYRQILGQKVEFLVSFYNNEISEKSEIFDDQFSVERPDGSNFTLKIRSTKLEDSAMYFCASSESLLFKDEQFFGPGTRLTVL.

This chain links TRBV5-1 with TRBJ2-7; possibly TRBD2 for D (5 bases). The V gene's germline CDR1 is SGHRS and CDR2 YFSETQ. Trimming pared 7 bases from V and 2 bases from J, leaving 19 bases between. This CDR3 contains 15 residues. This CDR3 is CASRTEVRGPYEQYF. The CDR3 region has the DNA TGCGCCAGCCGCACAGAGGTAAGAGGGCCCTACGAGCAGTACTTC.